This TCR beta chain was obtained from a study of post-analysis software for immune sequencing data. In the study overall: The study covered relapsing-remitting, secondary progressive and progressive-relapsing courses of multiple sclerosis.

This CDR3 is 16 amino acids long. V was pared by 5 bases and J by 0 bases, with 14 bases between. Germline values: CDR1 LNHNV, CDR2 YYDKDF (reference sequence). The library was made from cDNA and included unique molecular identifiers. Starting from approximately 0.95 to 9.8 million T cells, the study yielded 460,000 or so cDNA molecules. MiXCR, applied by TCRdb to the PCR reads, yields one record per CDR3 protein. The table has fewer than 850,000 distinct CDR3 sequences, 30% seen once; the top ten hold roughly 0.54%. Broader study findings: Normalized Chao1 diversity was significantly reduced in patients versus controls. Controls showed lower frequencies than patients for several TRBV segments, and TRBV5-6, TRBV5-1 and TRBV20-1 were among these.

About this clonotype itself: Its antigen is undetermined.

The sequencing sample was made of blood. This chain links TRBV15 with TRBJ2-4, with D unclear. This receptor was identified in a girl between 10 and 17 years old with multiple sclerosis. DNA for the CDR3: TGTGCCACCAGCGATCTCAGAGAACTAGCCAAAAACATTCAGTACTTC. It yields the protein CATSDLRELAKNIQYF. The full variable domain, its missing parts supplied by reference TRBV15 and TRBJ2-4, is DAMVIQNPRYQVTQFGKPVTLSCSQTLNHNVMYWYQQKSSQAPKLLFHYYDKDFNNEADTPDNFQSRRPNTSFCFLDIRSPGLGDTAMYLCATSDLRELAKNIQYFGAGTRLSVL.